The T cell receptor beta chain described here comes from a study of CD8 T cells in ankylosing spondylitis. Each CDR3 protein gets one entry after TCRdb re-called the 5' RACE reads with MiXCR. Here the sample spans about 500,000 distinct CDR3 sequences, roughly 13% being singletons. This clonotype occurred a few times. Its antigen is unknown. The CDR3 contains 15 residues. The germline V gene has CDR1 SEHNR and CDR2 FQNEAQ (reference sequence). V was shortened by 2 bases and J by 2 bases, with 12 bases between the two germline ends. The study's findings and limits: A motif in TCR beta, a set of several highly homologous variants, appeared characteristic of ankylosing spondylitis blood.

The receptor was isolated from a male donor with ankylosing spondylitis. V and J are TRBV7-9 and TRBJ2-5; D is unclear. Sequenced material: blood, either unsorted or a sorted T cell fraction (not recorded which). The CDR3 loop is CASSLTRQLQETQYF. CDR3 DNA sequence: TGTGCCAGCAGCTTAACAAGGCAGCTTCAAGAGACCCAGTACTTC.